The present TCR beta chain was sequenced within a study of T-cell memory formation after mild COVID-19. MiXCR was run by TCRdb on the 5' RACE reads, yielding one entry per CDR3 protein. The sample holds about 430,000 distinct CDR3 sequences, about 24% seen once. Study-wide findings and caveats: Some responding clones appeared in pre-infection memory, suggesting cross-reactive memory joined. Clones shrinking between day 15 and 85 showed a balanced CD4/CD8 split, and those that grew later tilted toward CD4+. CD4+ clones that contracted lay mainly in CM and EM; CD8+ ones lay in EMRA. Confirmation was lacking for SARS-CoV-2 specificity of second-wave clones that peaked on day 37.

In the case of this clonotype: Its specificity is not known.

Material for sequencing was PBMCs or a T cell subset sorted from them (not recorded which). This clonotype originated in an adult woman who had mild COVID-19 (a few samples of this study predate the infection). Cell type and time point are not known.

CDR3 DNA: TGTGCCAGCAGCTCAGCAGCAGATACGCAGTATTTT. Translating gives CASSSAADTQYF. The chain combines TRBV7-6 with TRBJ2-3, with unresolved D. Trimming took off 4 bases at V and 4 bases at J, with 6 bases between the two ends. This CDR3 contains 12 residues. Germline CDR1 is SGHVS and CDR2 is FNYEAQ.